This T cell receptor (beta chain) was sequenced in a study of technical replicates of blood from a few donors. Per germline, CDR1 SEHNR and CDR2 FQNEAQ (reference sequence). The CDR3 has 12 residues. Trimming removed 2 bases at V and 2 bases at J, with 3 bases between. Produced via immunoSEQ multiplex PCR; TCRdb's table is partial and in-frame only. This table holds 75,000 to 100,000 clones, approximately 96% found once. The TCR was taken from a human donor in good health. The J gene is TRBJ1-2, the V gene TRBV7-9, with unresolved D. The sequencing input was T cells isolated from PBMCs. The CDR3 reads CASSLLNYGYTF. Written as DNA, the CDR3 is TGTGCCAGCAGCTTATTAAACTATGGCTACACCTTC.